This T cell receptor beta chain was documented in a study of OX40 agonist ivuxolimab in advanced cancers. Context from the whole study: Ivuxolimab was a fully human IgG2 agonistic monoclonal antibody targeting the costimulatory receptor OX40 (CD134). Intravenous ivuxolimab was administered to patients every 2 weeks at six dose levels: 0.01, 0.1, 0.3, 1.5, 3 and 10 mg/kg. The point of sequencing TCRbeta in the periphery was to test whether ivuxolimab changed TCR sequence diversity and drove clonal T-cell expansion. Three dose-escalation patients achieved partial responses, one with hepatocellular carcinoma and two with cutaneous melanoma. The paper covers the monotherapy dose-escalation part of the phase I ivuxolimab trial, which included N ≈ 50 patients. Of the approximately 50 patients in dose escalation, some 20 had hepatocellular carcinoma, approximately 15 had melanoma, 9 had renal cell carcinoma and 9 had head and neck cancer. In the dose-escalation cohort, 82.7% of patients were male, and the mean age was approximately 60 years, with a range of roughly 20 to 79. Patients were allowed to have had prior anti-PD-1, anti-PD-L1 or anti-CTLA-4 therapy, and around 37% of the dose-escalation patients had previously received checkpoint inhibitors. The investigation overall reported the following: Antigen specificity was not determined for the clonally expanded peripheral T cells. Low levels of normalized T-cell clonal expansion were also seen in some patients who did not respond. At doses from 0.1 to 3.0 mg/kg, clonal expansion was seen in both CD4+ and CD8+ blood T cells between baseline and week 6. Partial responders in the 0.1-3.0 mg/kg groups had among the lowest normalized peripheral clonal expansion, especially among CD8+ T cells. On average, CD8+ T cells showed more expanded clones than CD4+ T cells after ivuxolimab.

To sequence the TCRbeta CDR3 region, genomic DNA was isolated from the sorted cells. The immunoSEQ Assay was used for sequencing of TCRbeta CDR3 regions. What TCRdb holds here is the immuneACCESS table cut down to in-frame rearrangements. Part of the clones is not present; checked against another copy, under half of the missing clones reflect an unresolved V gene, and the others are unexplained. In all, the sample holds around 40,000 clones, and less than 85% of those were seen once. The top ten constitute around 8% of the sample. The CDR3, from cysteine to phenylalanine, totals 12 residues. Just the 36-base CDR3 DNA is kept, in frame starting at base 1. CDR1 and CDR2 are drawn from the germline V gene: SGHDT, YYEEEE. Ends trimmed: V by 4 bases, J by 9 bases; bases unmatched to a gene: 5. Patients with autoimmune disease history or receiving systemic immunosuppression were excluded from the trial. Peripheral blood for TCR sequencing was collected from all dose cohorts at baseline, on cycle 4 day 1, and on cycle 7 day 1. The samples were taken from a phase I, first-in-human, multicenter, open-label dose-escalation trial of ivuxolimab. Adults with locally advanced or metastatic head and neck squamous cell, hepatocellular, melanoma or renal cell carcinoma were enrolled in the trial. CD4+ and CD8+ T cells were sorted separately from peripheral blood before TCR sequencing.

Notes on this clone: This clone's antigen is unknown. Base-call qualities are not available, and no considerably larger clone is one nucleotide away.

Recombination joined TRBV5-6 with TRBJ2-3; TRBD1 aligns with 7 central bases. The TCR originated in an adult with an advanced solid tumor such as melanoma, head and neck, liver or kidney cancer. The input for sequencing was CD4+ or CD8+ T cells sorted from blood, taken in a trial of the OX40 agonist ivuxolimab. The CDR3 in this case is CASSPGQRTQYF. The sequenced DNA is TGTGCCAGCAGCCCGGGACAGCGAACGCAGTATTTT. The variable domain in full, with residues beyond the CDR3 obtained from the reference TRBV5-6 and TRBJ2-3 genes, is DAGVTQSPTHLIKTRGQQVTLRCSPKSGHDTVSWYQQALGQGPQFIFQYYEEEERQRGNFPDRFSGHQFPNYSSELNVNALLLGDSALYLCASSPGQRTQYFGPGTRLTVL.